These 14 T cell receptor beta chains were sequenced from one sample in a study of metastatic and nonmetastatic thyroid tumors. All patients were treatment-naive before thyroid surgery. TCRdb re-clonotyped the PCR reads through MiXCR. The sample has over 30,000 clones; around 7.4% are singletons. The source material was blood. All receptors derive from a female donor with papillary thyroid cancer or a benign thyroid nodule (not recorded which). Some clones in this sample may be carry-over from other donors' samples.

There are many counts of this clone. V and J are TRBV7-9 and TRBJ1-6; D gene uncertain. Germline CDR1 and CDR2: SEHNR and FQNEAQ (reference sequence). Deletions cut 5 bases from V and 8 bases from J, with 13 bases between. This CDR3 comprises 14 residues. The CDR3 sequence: CASSLDTPYSPLHF. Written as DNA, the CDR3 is TGTGCCAGCAGCCTTGACACCCCTTATTCACCCCTCCACTTT.

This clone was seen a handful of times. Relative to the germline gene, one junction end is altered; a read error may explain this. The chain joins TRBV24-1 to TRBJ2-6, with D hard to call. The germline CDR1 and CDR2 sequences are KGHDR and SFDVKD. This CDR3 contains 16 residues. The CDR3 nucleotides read TGTGCCATCAGTGATTTTCGAGACTCTGGGGCCAACGTCCTGACTTTC. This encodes CAISDFRDSGANVLTF.

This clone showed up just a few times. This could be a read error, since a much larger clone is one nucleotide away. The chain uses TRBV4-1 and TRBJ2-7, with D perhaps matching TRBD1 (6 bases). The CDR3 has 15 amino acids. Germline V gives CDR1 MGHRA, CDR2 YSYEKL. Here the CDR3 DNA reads TGCGCCAGCAGCCACCCCGTAACAGGGCGCTACGGGCAGTACTTC. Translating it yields CASSHPVTGRYGQYF.

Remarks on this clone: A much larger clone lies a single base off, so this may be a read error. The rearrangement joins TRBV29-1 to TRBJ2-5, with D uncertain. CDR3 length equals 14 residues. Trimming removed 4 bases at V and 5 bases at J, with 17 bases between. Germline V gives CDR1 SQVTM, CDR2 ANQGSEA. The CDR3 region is CSVAHSEIKETQYF. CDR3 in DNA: TGCAGCGTTGCCCACTCGGAAATTAAGGAGACCCAGTACTTC. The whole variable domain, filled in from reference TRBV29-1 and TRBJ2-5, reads SAVISQKPSRDICQRGTSLTIQCQVDSQVTMMFWYRQQPGQSLTLIATANQGSEATYESGFVIDKFPISRPNLTFSTLTVSNMSPEDSSIYLCSVAHSEIKETQYFGPGTRLLVL.

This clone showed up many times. CDR3 sequence: CSASYPLSEQYF. CDR3 nucleotide sequence: TGCAGTGCTAGTTATCCCTTGAGCGAGCAGTACTTC. The chain combines TRBV20-1 with TRBJ2-7; D not resolved. The V end was cut by 3 bases, the J end by 6 bases, with 12 bases between. CDR3 size: 12 residues. The germline CDR1 and CDR2 sequences are DFQATT and SNEGSKA (reference sequence).

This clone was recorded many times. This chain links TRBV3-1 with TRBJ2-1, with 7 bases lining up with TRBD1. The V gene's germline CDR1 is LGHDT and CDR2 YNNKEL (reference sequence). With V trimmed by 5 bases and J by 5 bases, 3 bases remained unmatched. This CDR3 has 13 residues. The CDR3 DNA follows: TGTGCCAGCAGCACAACAGGGGACAATGAGCAGTTCTTC. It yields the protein CASSTTGDNEQFF.

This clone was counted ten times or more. The CDR3 reads CASSLDGGRTEAFF. The DNA of the CDR3 is TGTGCCAGCAGCTTAGATGGGGGGAGGACTGAAGCTTTCTTT. V gene TRBV11-2 combines with J gene TRBJ1-1; a weak D match, TRBD1 (5 bases). V shed 0 bases and J shed 5 bases, with 10 bases lying between them. CDR1 is SGHAT, CDR2 FQNNGV, per germline. This CDR3 is 14 amino acids long.

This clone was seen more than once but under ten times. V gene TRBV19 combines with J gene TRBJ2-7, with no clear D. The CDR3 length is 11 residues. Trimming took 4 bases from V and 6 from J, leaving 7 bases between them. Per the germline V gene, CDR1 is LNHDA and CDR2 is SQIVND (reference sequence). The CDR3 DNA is TGTGCCAGTAGTAGAGGTAGCGAGCAGTACTTC. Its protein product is CASSRGSEQYF. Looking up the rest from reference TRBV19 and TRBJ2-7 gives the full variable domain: DGGITQSPKYLFRKEGQNVTLSCEQNLNHDAMYWYRQDPGQGLRLIYYSQIVNDFQKGDIAEGYSVSREKKESFPLTVTSAQKNPTAFYLCASSRGSEQYFGPGTRLTVT.

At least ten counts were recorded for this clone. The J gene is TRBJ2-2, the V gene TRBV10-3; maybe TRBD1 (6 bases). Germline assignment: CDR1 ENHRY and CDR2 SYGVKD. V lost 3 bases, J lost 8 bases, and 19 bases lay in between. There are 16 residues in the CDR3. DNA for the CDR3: TGTGCCATCAGTGACCGGGACATTAGAATAGGGGGGGAGCTGTTTTTT. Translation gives CAISDRDIRIGGELFF.

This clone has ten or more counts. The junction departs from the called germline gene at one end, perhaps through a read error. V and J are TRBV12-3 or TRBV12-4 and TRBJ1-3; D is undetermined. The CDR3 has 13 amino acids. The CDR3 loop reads CASSSTDSRLMGF. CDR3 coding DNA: TGTGCCAGCAGTTCGACGGACTCCCGGCTCATGGGGTTT.

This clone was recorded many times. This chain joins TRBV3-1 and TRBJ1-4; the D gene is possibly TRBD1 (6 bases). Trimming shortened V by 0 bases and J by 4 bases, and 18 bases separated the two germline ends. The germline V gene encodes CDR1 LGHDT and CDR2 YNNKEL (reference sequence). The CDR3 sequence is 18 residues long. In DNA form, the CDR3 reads TGTGCCAGCAGCCAAGAGGCTCCCACAGGGCCCATTAATGAAAAACTGTTTTTT. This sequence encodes CASSQEAPTGPINEKLFF.

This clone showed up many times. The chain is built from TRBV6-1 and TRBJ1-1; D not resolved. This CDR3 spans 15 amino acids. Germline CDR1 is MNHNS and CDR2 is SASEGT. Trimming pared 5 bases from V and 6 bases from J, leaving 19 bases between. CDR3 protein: CASSFFNGEAAEAFF. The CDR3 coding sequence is TGTGCCAGCAGTTTTTTCAACGGGGAGGCTGCTGAAGCTTTCTTT.

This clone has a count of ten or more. DNA of the CDR3: TGTGCCATCAGTGAGTCGCAGGGTCTGGAGCAGTACTTC. Amino acids: CAISESQGLEQYF. V usage is TRBV10-3 and J usage is TRBJ2-7; D is perhaps TRBD1 (5 bases). V was pared by 0 bases and J by 7 bases, with 10 bases between. CDR3 length: 13 residues. CDR1 is ENHRY and CDR2 is SYGVKD in the germline V gene.

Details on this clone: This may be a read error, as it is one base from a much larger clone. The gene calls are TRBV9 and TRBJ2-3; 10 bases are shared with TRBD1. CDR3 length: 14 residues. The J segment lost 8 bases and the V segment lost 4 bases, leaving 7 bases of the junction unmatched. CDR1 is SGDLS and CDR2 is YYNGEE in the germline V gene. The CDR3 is CASSPQGQGGTQYF. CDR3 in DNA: TGTGCCAGCAGCCCCCAAGGACAGGGGGGTACGCAGTATTTT.